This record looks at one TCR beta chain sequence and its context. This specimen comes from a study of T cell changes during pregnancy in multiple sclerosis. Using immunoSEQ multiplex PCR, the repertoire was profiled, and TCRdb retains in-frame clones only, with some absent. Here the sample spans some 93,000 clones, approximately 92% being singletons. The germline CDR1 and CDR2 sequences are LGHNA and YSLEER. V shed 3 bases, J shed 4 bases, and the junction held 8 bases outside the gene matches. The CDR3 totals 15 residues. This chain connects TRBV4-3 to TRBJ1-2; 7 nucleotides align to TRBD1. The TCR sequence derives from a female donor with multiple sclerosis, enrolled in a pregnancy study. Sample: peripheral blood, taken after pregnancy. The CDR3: CASSQSRDSFYGYTF. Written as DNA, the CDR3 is TGCGCCAGCAGCCAGTCTCGGGACAGTTTCTATGGCTACACCTTC.